A single sample gave rise to the 17 T cell receptor beta chains below, sequenced in a study of cytomegalovirus exposure and HLA in healthy donors. Repertoires were generated with immunoSEQ multiplex PCR, while TCRdb's copy carries only in-frame clones and drops some. Found here are some 140,000 clones, approximately 80% of them singletons; the top ten hold about 32%. Sequenced input: PBMCs. The source of these receptors is a man under 40 in good health and CMV-seropositive.

The chain joins TRBV18 to TRBJ2-7; 12 bases align to TRBD1. V was clipped by 4 bases and J by 6 bases; unmatched bases: 10. The V gene's germline CDR1 is KGHSH and CDR2 LQKENI. This CDR3 contains 16 residues. CDR3 sequence: CASSLLAGQGAGEQYF. In nucleotides, the CDR3 is TGTGCCAGCTCACTCCTAGCGGGACAGGGGGCAGGCGAGCAGTACTTC.

V usage is TRBV29-1 and J usage is TRBJ2-1, with 9 bases fitting TRBD1. CDR1 is SQVTM and CDR2 is ANQGSEA in the germline V gene. Trimming cost V 8 bases and J 5 bases; bases outside gene matches: 7. CDR3 length: 13 residues. Written as DNA, the CDR3 is TGCAGCTCCCGGACAGGGGCACACAATGAGCAGTTCTTC. Amino acid sequence: CSSRTGAHNEQFF.

The chain joins TRBV5-1 to TRBJ2-7, with 14 bases lining up with TRBD2. Trimming took 4 bases from V and 5 from J; bases not matched to a gene: 2. CDR3 length: 14 residues. Germline loops: CDR1 SGHRS, CDR2 YFSETQ. Written as DNA, the CDR3 is TGCGCCAGCAGCGGGGGACTAGCGGGAGACGAGCAGTACTTC. Translating gives CASSGGLAGDEQYF.

This clone came up a few times. As DNA, the CDR3 is TGCGCCAGCAGCTTCCAGGACTTGTATGGCGGGGAGCTGTTTTTT. Protein product: CASSFQDLYGGELFF. The chain carries TRBV5-1 and TRBJ2-2, with D tentatively TRBD2 (5 bases). The CDR3 runs to 15 residues. The V and J ends lost 2 bases and 7 bases respectively, with 15 bases between them. The V gene's germline CDR1 is SGHRS and CDR2 YFSETQ.

V and J are TRBV6-1 and TRBJ1-4; 11 bases line up with TRBD1. Germline lookup yields CDR1 MNHNS and CDR2 SASEGT. The CDR3 has 14 residues. V trimming: 4 bases; J trimming: 8 bases; junction bases outside the gene matches: 3. CDR3 region: CASSGRDRGEKLFF. The CDR3 DNA reads TGTGCCAGCAGTGGCCGGGACAGGGGGGAAAAACTGTTTTTT.

The chain is built from TRBV29-1 and TRBJ1-1; 8 bases agree with TRBD1. The germline CDR1 and CDR2 sequences are SQVTM and ANQGSEA. Trimming cost V 7 bases and J 6 bases; bases outside gene matches: 16. CDR3 length: 15 amino acids. The CDR3, as DNA: TGCAGCGACGAGCCGTTCAGGGGGCCTAGTCCTGAAGCTTTCTTT. It translates to CSDEPFRGPSPEAFF.

V usage is TRBV13 and J usage is TRBJ1-2, with 9 bases identical to TRBD1. The length of the CDR3 is 15 residues. Germline assignment: CDR1 PRHDT and CDR2 FYEKMQ (reference sequence). The J segment lost 3 bases and the V segment lost 1 base, leaving 3 bases of the junction unmatched. CDR3 DNA sequence: TGTGCCAGCAGCTTAGACAGGGGGCGCGACTATGGCTACACCTTC. This sequence encodes CASSLDRGRDYGYTF. The full variable domain, in which reference TRBV13 and TRBJ1-2 provide the parts outside the CDR3, is AAGVIQSPRHLIKEKRETATLKCYPIPRHDTVYWYQQGPGQDPQFLISFYEKMQSDKGSIPDRFSAQQFSDYHSELNMSSLELGDSALYFCASSLDRGRDYGYTFGSGTRLTVV.

The CDR3 bases are TGTGCCAGCAGTGAAACTGACCACTCGGGTACCTATGGCTACACCTTC. Translation: CASSETDHSGTYGYTF. The chain links TRBV6-1 to TRBJ1-2, with D unclear. Germline-derived CDR1 and CDR2 are MNHNS and SASEGT. Trimming stripped 2 bases from V and 4 bases from J, with 17 bases between. The CDR3 consists of 16 residues.

The chain links TRBV7-8 to TRBJ1-1; no clear D. Trimming took off 1 base at V and 1 base at J, with 10 bases between the two ends. Germline CDR1 reads SGHVS; CDR2 reads FQNEAQ. This CDR3 contains 15 residues. This CDR3 reads CASSLEAGGNTEAFF. In DNA, the CDR3 is TGTGCCAGCAGCTTAGAGGCAGGTGGGAACACTGAAGCTTTCTTT.

The genes are TRBV9 and TRBJ2-3, with 8 bases aligning to TRBD2. Germline CDR1 and CDR2: SGDLS and YYNGEE. This CDR3 has 15 residues. V lost 0 bases, J lost 6 bases, and 6 bases stayed unmatched. CDR3 nucleotide sequence: TGTGCCAGCAGCGTAGTCGTCGGGGGGGTGGATACGCAGTATTTT. Protein: CASSVVVGGVDTQYF.

This rearrangement joins TRBV6-5 to TRBJ1-1, with a weak D call TRBD1 (6 bases). Germline CDR1 MNHEY, CDR2 SVGAGI. CDR3 length equals 13 residues. V was cut by 9 bases and J by 6 bases, with 17 bases left in between. CDR3 sequence reads: CASGARQVSEAFF. DNA of the CDR3: TGTGCCAGTGGGGCGCGACAGGTCTCTGAAGCTTTCTTT.

This rearrangement joins TRBV7-2 to TRBJ2-7; TRBD2 matches 7 bases. CDR1 is SGHTA, CDR2 FQGNSA, per germline. The CDR3 length is 15 residues. V lost 3 bases to trimming and J lost 0 bases; unmatched junction nucleotides: 5. The CDR3 DNA follows: TGTGCCAGCAGCTTGGGAGGGGCACTCTCCTACGAGCAGTACTTC. As protein: CASSLGGALSYEQYF.

The chain uses TRBV27 and TRBJ1-3; unclear D gene. The CDR3 loop spans 15 amino acids. The V end was cut by 0 bases, the J end by 0 bases, with 6 bases between. CDR1 MNHEY and CDR2 SMNVEV come from the germline V gene (reference sequence). This chain's CDR3 is CASSLSASSGNTIYF. The CDR3 nucleotides read TGTGCCAGCAGTTTATCGGCCAGCTCTGGAAACACCATATATTTT.

This rearrangement joins TRBV7-2 to TRBJ1-4, with 8 bases identical to TRBD1. V was clipped by 2 bases and J by 10 bases; unmatched bases: 9. The CDR3 is made up of 15 amino acids. CDR1 is SGHTA and CDR2 is FQGNSA in the germline V gene. The CDR3 reads CASSLNGRGLGKLFF. In nucleotides, the CDR3 is TGTGCCAGCAGCTTAAACGGCAGGGGGCTTGGAAAACTGTTTTTT.

V gene TRBV5-1 combines with J gene TRBJ2-5; 8 bases match TRBD1. Trimming took 5 bases from V and 6 from J; bases not matched to a gene: 3. This CDR3 comprises 12 residues. The germline gives CDR1 SGHRS, CDR2 YFSETQ. CDR3: CASSGQGQTQYF. The CDR3 DNA reads TGCGCCAGCAGTGGACAGGGCCAGACCCAGTACTTC.

The chain recombines TRBV5-4 with TRBJ1-2; a possible D gene is TRBD1 (6 bases). Germline assignment: CDR1 SGHNT and CDR2 YYREEE (reference sequence). The V end was cut by 2 bases, the J end by 4 bases, with 9 bases between. CDR3 size: 13 residues. CDR3 coding DNA: TGTGCCAGCAGCTTTTCGACAGGCTATGGCTACACCTTC. Translation gives CASSFSTGYGYTF.

The chain couples TRBV4-1 to TRBJ2-5, with D hard to call. Trimming removed 4 bases at V and 2 bases at J, with 11 bases between. CDR1 and CDR2 from the germline V gene are MGHRA and YSYEKL. The CDR3 length is 14 residues. CDR3 region: CASSPEGGQETQYF. Written as DNA, the CDR3 is TGCGCCAGCAGCCCTGAAGGCGGACAAGAGACCCAGTACTTC.